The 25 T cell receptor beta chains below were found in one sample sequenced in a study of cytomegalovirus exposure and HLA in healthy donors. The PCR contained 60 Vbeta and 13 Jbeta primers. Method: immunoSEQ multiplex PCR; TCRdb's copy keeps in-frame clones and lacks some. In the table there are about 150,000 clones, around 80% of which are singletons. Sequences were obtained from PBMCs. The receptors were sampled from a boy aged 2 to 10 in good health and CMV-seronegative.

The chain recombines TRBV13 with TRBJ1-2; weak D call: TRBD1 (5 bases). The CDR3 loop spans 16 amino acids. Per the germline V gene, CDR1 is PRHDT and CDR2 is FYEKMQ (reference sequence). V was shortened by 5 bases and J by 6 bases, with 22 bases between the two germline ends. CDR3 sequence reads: CASSSLLGRGLDGYTF. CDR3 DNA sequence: TGTGCCAGCAGCAGCTTACTGGGGCGGGGATTAGATGGCTACACCTTC. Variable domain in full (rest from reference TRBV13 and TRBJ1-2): AAGVIQSPRHLIKEKRETATLKCYPIPRHDTVYWYQQGPGQDPQFLISFYEKMQSDKGSIPDRFSAQQFSDYHSELNMSSLELGDSALYFCASSSLLGRGLDGYTFGSGTRLTVV.

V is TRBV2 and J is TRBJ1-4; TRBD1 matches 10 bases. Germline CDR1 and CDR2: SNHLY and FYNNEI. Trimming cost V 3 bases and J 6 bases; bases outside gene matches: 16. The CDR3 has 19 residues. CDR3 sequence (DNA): TGTGCCAGCAGTGATCCACCGGGACAGGGGACAAGGGGTTATGAAAAACTGTTTTTT. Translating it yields CASSDPPGQGTRGYEKLFF.

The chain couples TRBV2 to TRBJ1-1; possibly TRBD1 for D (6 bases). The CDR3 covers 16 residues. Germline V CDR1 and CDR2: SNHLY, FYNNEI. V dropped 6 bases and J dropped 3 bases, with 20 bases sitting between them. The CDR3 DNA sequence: TGTGCCAGCAGGCAGGGGATATCCTCAAGTTACACTGAAGCTTTCTTT. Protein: CASRQGISSSYTEAFF.

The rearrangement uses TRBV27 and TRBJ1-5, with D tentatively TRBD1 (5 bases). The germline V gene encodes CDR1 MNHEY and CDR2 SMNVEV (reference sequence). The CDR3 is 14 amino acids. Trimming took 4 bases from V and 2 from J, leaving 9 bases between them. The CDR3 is CASSSGVGNQPQHF. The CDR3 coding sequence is TGTGCCAGCAGTTCGGGGGTCGGCAATCAGCCCCAGCATTTT.

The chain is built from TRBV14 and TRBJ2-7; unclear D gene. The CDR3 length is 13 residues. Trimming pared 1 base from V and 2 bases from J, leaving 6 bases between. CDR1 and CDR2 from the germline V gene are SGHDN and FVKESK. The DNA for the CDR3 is TGTGCCAGCAGCCAAGTTGGCACCTACGAGCAGTACTTC. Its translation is CASSQVGTYEQYF.

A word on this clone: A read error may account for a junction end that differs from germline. This CDR3 reads CASGEDREGEQFF. In DNA form, the CDR3 reads TGTGCCAGCGGTGAGGACAGGGAGGGTGAGCAGTTCTTC. V usage is TRBV6-1 and J usage is TRBJ2-1; a weak D match, TRBD1 (8 bases). CDR3 length: 13 amino acids. Germline CDR1 and CDR2: MNHNS and SASEGT.

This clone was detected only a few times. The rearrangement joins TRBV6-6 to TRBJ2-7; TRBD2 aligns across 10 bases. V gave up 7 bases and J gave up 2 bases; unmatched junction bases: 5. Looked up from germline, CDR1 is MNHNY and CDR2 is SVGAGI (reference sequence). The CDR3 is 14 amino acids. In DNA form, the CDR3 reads TGTGCCAGCACCTGGAGCGGGAGGGCCTACGAGCAGTACTTC. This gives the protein CASTWSGRAYEQYF.

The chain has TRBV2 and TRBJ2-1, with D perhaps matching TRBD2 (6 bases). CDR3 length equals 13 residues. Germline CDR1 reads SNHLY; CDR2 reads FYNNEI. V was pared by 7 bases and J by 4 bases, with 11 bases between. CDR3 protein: CASMRGPYNEQFF. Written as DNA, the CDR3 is TGTGCCAGCATGCGGGGACCTTACAATGAGCAGTTCTTC.

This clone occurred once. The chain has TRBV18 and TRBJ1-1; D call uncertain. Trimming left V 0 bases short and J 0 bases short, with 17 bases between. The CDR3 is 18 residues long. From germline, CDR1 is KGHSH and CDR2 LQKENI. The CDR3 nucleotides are TGTGCCAGCTCACCACCGATCCAGTTTCCATCCATGAACACTGAAGCTTTCTTT. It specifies CASSPPIQFPSMNTEAFF.

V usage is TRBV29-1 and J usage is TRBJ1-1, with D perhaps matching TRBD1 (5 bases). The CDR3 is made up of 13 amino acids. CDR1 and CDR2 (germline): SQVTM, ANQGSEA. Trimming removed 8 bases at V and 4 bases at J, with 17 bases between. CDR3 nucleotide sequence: TGCAGCTCGGCCGGGGGTAGGAGCACTGAAGCTTTCTTT. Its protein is CSSAGGRSTEAFF.

CDR3 sequence: CASSLAPQGQTGGETQYF. As DNA, the CDR3 is TGCGCCAGCAGCTTGGCCCCACAGGGACAGACAGGGGGGGAGACCCAGTACTTC. The rearrangement links TRBV5-1 to TRBJ2-5; 9 bases map to TRBD1. V gave up 0 bases and J gave up 5 bases; unmatched junction bases: 14. CDR3 length: 18 residues. Germline V gene sequence: CDR1 SGHRS, CDR2 YFSETQ.

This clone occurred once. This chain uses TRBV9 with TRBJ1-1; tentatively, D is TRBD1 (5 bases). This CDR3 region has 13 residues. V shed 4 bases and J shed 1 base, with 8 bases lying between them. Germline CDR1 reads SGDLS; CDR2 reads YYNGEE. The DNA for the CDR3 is TGTGCCAGCAGCCGACAGCCGAACACTGAAGCTTTCTTT. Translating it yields CASSRQPNTEAFF.

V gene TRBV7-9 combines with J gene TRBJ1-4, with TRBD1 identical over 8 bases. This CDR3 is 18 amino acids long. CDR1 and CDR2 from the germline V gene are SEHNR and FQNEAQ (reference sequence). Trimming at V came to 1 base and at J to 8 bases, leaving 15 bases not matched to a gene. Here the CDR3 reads CASSLGQGASKEKEKLFF. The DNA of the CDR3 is TGTGCCAGCAGCTTAGGTCAGGGGGCGTCGAAGGAAAAAGAAAAACTGTTTTTT.

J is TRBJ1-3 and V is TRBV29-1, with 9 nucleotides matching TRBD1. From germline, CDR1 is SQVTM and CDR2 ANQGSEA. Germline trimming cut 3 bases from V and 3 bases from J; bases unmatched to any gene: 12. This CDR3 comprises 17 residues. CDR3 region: CSVEIRQGEFSGNTIYF. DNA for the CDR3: TGCAGCGTTGAGATACGACAGGGGGAATTCAGTGGAAACACCATATATTTT.

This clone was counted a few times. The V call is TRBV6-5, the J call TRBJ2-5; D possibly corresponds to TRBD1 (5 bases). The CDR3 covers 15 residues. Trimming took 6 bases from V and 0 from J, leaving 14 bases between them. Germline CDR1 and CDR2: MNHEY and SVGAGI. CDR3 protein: CASSPEQAYQETQYF. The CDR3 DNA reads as TGTGCCAGCAGCCCCGAACAGGCCTACCAAGAGACCCAGTACTTC.

The CDR3 region has the DNA TGCGCCAGCAGTGTTCGTATGGATGCGGGAGGGATGGATGAGCAGTTCTTC. Its protein is CASSVRMDAGGMDEQFF. The rearrangement links TRBV10-2 to TRBJ2-1; 9 bases agree with TRBD2. CDR1 is WSHSY, CDR2 SAAADI, per germline. J was trimmed by 8 bases and V by 4 bases; bases with no gene match: 15. This CDR3 is built from 17 residues.

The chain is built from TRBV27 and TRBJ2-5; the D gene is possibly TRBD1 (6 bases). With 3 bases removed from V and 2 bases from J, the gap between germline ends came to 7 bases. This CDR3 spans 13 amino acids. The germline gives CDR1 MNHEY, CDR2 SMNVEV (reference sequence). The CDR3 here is CASSLDSQETQYF. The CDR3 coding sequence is TGTGCCAGCAGTTTGGACAGTCAAGAGACCCAGTACTTC.

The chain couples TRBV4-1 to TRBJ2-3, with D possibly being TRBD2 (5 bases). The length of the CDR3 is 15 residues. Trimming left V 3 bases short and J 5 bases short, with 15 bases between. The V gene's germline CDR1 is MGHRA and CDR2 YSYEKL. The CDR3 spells CASSHHLTEVDTQYF. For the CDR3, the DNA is TGCGCCAGCAGCCACCATCTCACGGAGGTAGATACGCAGTATTTT.

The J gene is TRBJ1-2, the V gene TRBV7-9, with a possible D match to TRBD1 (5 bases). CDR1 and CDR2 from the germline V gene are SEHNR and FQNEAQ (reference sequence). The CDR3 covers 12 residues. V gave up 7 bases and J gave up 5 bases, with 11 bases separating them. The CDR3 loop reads CASTTGIYGYTF. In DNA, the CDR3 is TGTGCCAGCACTACAGGAATATATGGCTACACCTTC.

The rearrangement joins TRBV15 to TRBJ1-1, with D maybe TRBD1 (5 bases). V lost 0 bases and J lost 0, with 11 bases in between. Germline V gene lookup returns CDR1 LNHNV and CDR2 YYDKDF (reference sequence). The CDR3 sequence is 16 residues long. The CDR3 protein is CATSRDPPGLNTEAFF. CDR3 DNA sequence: TGTGCCACCAGCAGAGATCCCCCAGGGCTGAACACTGAAGCTTTCTTT.

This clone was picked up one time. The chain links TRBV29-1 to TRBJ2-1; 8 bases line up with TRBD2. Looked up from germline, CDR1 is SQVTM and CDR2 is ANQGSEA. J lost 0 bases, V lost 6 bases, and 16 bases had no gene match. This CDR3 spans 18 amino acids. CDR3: CSVPGMLAGRSSYNEQFF. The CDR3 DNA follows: TGCAGCGTCCCCGGGATGCTAGCGGGTAGAAGCTCCTACAATGAGCAGTTCTTC.

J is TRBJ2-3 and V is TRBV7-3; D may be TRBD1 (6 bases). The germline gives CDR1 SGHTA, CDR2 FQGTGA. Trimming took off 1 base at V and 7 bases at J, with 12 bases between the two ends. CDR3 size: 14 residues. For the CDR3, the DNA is TGTGCCAGCAGCTTAAGGACAGTGGAGAATACGCAGTATTTT. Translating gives CASSLRTVENTQYF. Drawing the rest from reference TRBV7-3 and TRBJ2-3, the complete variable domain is GAGVSQTPSNKVTEKGKYVELRCDPISGHTALYWYRQSLGQGPEFLIYFQGTGAADDSGLPNDRFFAVRPEGSVSTLKIQRTERGDSAVYLCASSLRTVENTQYFGPGTRLTVL.

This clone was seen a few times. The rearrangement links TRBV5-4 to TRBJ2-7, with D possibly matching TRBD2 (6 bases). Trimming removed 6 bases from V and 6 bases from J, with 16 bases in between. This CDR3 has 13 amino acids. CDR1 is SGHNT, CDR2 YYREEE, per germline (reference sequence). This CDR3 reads CASKVGGFSEQYF. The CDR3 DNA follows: TGTGCCAGCAAGGTGGGGGGTTTTAGCGAGCAGTACTTC.

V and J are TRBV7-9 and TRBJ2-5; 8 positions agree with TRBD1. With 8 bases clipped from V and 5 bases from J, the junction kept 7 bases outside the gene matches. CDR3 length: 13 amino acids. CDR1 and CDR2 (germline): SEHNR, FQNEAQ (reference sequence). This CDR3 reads CASVSGGLETQYF. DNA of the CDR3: TGTGCCAGCGTATCAGGGGGCCTGGAGACCCAGTACTTC.

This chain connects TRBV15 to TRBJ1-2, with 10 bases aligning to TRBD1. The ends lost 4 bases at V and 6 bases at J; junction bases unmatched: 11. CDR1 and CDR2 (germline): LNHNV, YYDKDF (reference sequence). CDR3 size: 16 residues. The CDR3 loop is CATSNGTGDRPNGYTF. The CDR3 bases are TGTGCCACCAGCAACGGGACAGGGGACCGGCCCAATGGCTACACCTTC. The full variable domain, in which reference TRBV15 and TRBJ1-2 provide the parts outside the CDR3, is DAMVIQNPRYQVTQFGKPVTLSCSQTLNHNVMYWYQQKSSQAPKLLFHYYDKDFNNEADTPDNFQSRRPNTSFCFLDIRSPGLGDTAMYLCATSNGTGDRPNGYTFGSGTRLTVV.